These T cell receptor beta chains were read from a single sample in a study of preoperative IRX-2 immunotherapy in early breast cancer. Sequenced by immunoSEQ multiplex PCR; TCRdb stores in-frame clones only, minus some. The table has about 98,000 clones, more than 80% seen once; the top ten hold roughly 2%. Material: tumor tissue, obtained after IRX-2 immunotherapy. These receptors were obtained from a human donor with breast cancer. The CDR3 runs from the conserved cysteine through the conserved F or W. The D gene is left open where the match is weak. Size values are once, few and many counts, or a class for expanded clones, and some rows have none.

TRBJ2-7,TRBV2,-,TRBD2,CASMLAGRYEQYF,TGTGCCAGCATGTTAGCGGGAAGGTACGAGCAGTACTTC
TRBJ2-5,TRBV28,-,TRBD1,CASSLDRGRQETQYF,TGTGCCAGCAGTCTGGACAGGGGGCGGCAAGAGACCCAGTACTTC
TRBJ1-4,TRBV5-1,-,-,CASSLGGPPNEKLFF,TGCGCCAGCAGCTTGGGCGGTCCCCCTAATGAAAAACTGTTTTTT
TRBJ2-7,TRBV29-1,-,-,CSVPTGSPLGEQYF,TGCAGCGTGCCAACAGGGTCCCCCTTGGGCGAGCAGTACTTC
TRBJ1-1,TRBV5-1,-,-,CASSLGQTNLGNTEAFF,TGCGCCAGCAGCTTAGGACAGACCAATCTGGGAAACACTGAAGCTTTCTTT
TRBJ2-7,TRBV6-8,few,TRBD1,CASSYPLGQGPYEQYF,TGTGCCAGCAGTTACCCATTAGGACAGGGACCCTACGAGCAGTACTTC
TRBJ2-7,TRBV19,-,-,CASSISHRATYEQYF,TGTGCCAGTAGTATCAGTCACAGAGCGACCTACGAGCAGTACTTC
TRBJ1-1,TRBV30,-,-,CAWSPYLGFTYEAFF,TGTGCCTGGAGTCCCTATTTGGGGTTTACTTATGAAGCTTTCTTT
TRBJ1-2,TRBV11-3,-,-,CASSAPVRGIYGYTF,TGTGCCAGCAGCGCGCCGGTCAGGGGAATATATGGCTACACCTTC
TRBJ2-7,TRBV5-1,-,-,CASSLGTPPYEQYF,TGCGCCAGCAGCCTCGGGACACCGCCCTACGAGCAGTACTTC
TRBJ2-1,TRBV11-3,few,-,CASSLLRGSNEQFF,TGTGCCAGCAGCTTACTTCGGGGTAGCAATGAGCAGTTCTTC
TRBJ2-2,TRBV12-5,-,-,CASVGVSTGELFF,TGTGCCAGTGTAGGTGTGAGCACCGGGGAGCTGTTTTTT
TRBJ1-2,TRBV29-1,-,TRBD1,CSVGVDRADYGYTF,TGCAGCGTGGGAGTGGACAGGGCGGACTATGGCTACACCTTC
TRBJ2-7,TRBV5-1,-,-,CASSLAAGSYEQYF,TGCGCCAGCAGCTTGGCCGCAGGCAGCTACGAGCAGTACTTC
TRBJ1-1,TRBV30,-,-,CAWSSGLKEAFF,TGTGCCTGGAGTTCGGGGCTCAAAGAAGCTTTCTTT
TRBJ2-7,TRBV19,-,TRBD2,CASSRKLAGGGYEQYF,TGTGCCAGTAGTAGAAAACTAGCGGGAGGCGGCTACGAGCAGTACTTC
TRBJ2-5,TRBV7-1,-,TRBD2,CASSPDGLAGNQETQYF,TGTGCCAGCAGCCCCGACGGACTAGCGGGAAACCAAGAGACCCAGTACTTC
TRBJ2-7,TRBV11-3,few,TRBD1,CASSLETGGMGEQYF,TGTGCCAGCAGCTTGGAGACAGGGGGTATGGGCGAGCAGTACTTC
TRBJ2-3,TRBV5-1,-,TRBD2,CASSSRGLAGVDTQYF,TGCGCCAGCAGCTCTAGGGGACTAGCGGGGGTTGACACGCAGTATTTT
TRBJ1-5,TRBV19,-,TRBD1,CATLGQGRFGNQPQHF,TGTGCCACCTTAGGACAGGGGAGGTTCGGCAATCAGCCCCAGCATTTT
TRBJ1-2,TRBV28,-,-,CASSFQMAYGYTF,TGTGCCAGCAGTTTCCAGATGGCTTATGGCTACACCTTC
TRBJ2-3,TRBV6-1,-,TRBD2,CASSEAPGLAGVQDTQYF,TGTGCCAGCAGTGAAGCACCGGGGCTAGCGGGAGTTCAAGATACGCAGTATTTT
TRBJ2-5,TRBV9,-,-,CASSPSGREGTQYF,TGTGCCAGCAGCCCCAGCGGCCGCGAGGGGACCCAGTACTTC
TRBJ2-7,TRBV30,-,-,CAWKSLTYEQYF,TGTGCCTGGAAAAGCCTTACATACGAGCAGTACTTC
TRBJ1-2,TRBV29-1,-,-,CSVEYFNYGYTF,TGCAGCGTTGAATATTTCAACTATGGCTACACCTTC
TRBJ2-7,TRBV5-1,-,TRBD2,CASSTGGHGYEQYF,TGCGCCAGCAGTACGGGGGGGCATGGCTACGAGCAGTACTTC
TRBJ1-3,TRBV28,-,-,CASSLRGTANTIYF,TGTGCCAGCAGTTTACGGGGCACTGCAAACACCATATATTTT